The T cell receptor (beta chain) under discussion was sequenced for a study of cytomegalovirus exposure and HLA in healthy donors. Study in general: The Caucasian-associated ancestry cluster held roughly 80% of roughly 400 genotyped donors.

Germline V gene lookup returns CDR1 SGHNT and CDR2 YYREEE (reference sequence). The CDR3 loop spans 14 amino acids. With 1 base removed from V and 5 bases from J, the gap between germline ends came to 12 bases. This PCR relied on a set of 60 Vbeta primers and 13 Jbeta primers. The data were produced by immunoSEQ multiplex PCR, yet TCRdb's version contains in-frame clones alone and is incomplete. The sample includes about 120,000 clones, 75% of them seen just once. The chain employs TRBV5-4 and TRBJ2-5, with D uncertain. The sequencing input was PBMCs. This clonotype originated in a woman in her thirties or forties in good health and CMV-seropositive. CDR3 sequence (DNA): TGTGCCAGCAGCTTGAGTAGCTCAAAGGAGACCCAGTACTTC. Amino acids: CASSLSSSKETQYF.